This TCR beta chain was retrieved from a study of T-cell memory formation after mild COVID-19. On the study more broadly: The study found TCR clusters largely donor specific. Study-wide findings and caveats: Clones which contracted sat mainly in CM and EM if CD4+, and in EMRA if CD8+.

This clonotype was observed a handful of times. Its antigen is unidentified. TCRdb fed the 5' RACE reads into MiXCR, producing one record per CDR3 protein. The sample contains 200,000 to 300,000 distinct CDR3 sequences, 16% of which appear only once. Looked up from germline, CDR1 is SGHAT and CDR2 is FQNNGV. The CDR3 sequence is 17 residues long. The germline V and J ends were trimmed by 5 bases and 3 bases, with 22 bases remaining between them. The sample comprised PBMCs or a T cell subset sorted from them (not recorded which). This chain links TRBV11-2 with TRBJ1-1; D uncertain. This clonotype originated in a man between 18 and 29 years old who had mild COVID-19 (a few samples of this study predate the infection). Cell type and time point are not known. CDR3 region: CASSHSGTIFWDTEAFF. The CDR3 nucleotides are TGTGCCAGCAGCCATAGCGGAACAATATTCTGGGACACTGAAGCTTTCTTT. The variable domain in full, completed from reference TRBV11-2 and TRBJ1-1, reads EAGVAQSPRYKIIEKRQSVAFWCNPISGHATLYWYQQILGQGPKLLIQFQNNGVVDDSQLPKDRFSAERLKGVDSTLKIQPAKLEDSAVYLCASSHSGTIFWDTEAFFGQGTRLTVV.